The 29 T cell receptor beta chains given below trace back to one sample, sequenced in a study of cytomegalovirus exposure and HLA in healthy donors. Primers: 60 Vbeta forward and 13 Jbeta reverse. Sequencing was performed with immunoSEQ multiplex PCR; in TCRdb, only in-frame clones are kept and a portion is missing. The table records about 160,000 clones, about three quarters of them present only once. Material for sequencing was PBMCs. The receptors shown here come from a woman aged 25-40 years in good health and CMV-seronegative.

This chain uses TRBV14 with TRBJ2-2; TRBD1 aligns across 8 bases. Germline V CDR1 and CDR2: SGHDN, FVKESK. CDR3 size: 15 residues. J was trimmed by 4 bases and V by 4 bases; bases with no gene match: 5. The CDR3 sequence: CASSLGQGPTGELFF. As DNA, the CDR3 is TGTGCCAGCAGCCTTGGACAGGGACCCACCGGGGAGCTGTTTTTT.

The rearrangement links TRBV18 to TRBJ1-6, with 11 bases fitting TRBD1. The CDR3 loop spans 14 amino acids. Germline values: CDR1 KGHSH, CDR2 LQKENI. The trim removed 4 bases at V and 7 bases at J, leaving 0 bases unmatched. CDR3: CASSRDRGNSPLHF. CDR3 sequence (DNA): TGTGCCAGCTCACGGGACAGGGGGAATTCACCCCTCCACTTT.

This chain connects TRBV28 to TRBJ2-2; 7 bases map to TRBD1. Germline CDR1 and CDR2: MDHEN and SYDVKM. V lost 1 base to trimming and J lost 2 bases; unmatched junction nucleotides: 4. There are 16 residues in the CDR3. The DNA for the CDR3 is TGTGCCAGCAGTTTATCTCGGGACAGTAACACCGGGGAGCTGTTTTTT. Translation: CASSLSRDSNTGELFF.

The CDR3 nucleotides are TGTGCCAGCAGCGCTTATACTGTAACGAACACCGGGGAGCTGTTTTTT. This sequence encodes CASSAYTVTNTGELFF. The J gene is TRBJ2-2, the V gene TRBV9; no firm D call. The germline V gene encodes CDR1 SGDLS and CDR2 YYNGEE. The CDR3 totals 16 residues. V dropped 3 bases and J dropped 0 bases, with 12 bases sitting between them. Complete variable domain (other parts from reference TRBV9 and TRBJ2-2): DSGVTQTPKHLITATGQRVTLRCSPRSGDLSVYWYQQSLDQGLQFLIQYYNGEERAKGNILERFSAQQFPDLHSELNLSSLELGDSALYFCASSAYTVTNTGELFFGEGSRLTVL.

This clone appeared many times. The V and J genes are TRBV6-1 and TRBJ2-7; D remains unclear. This CDR3 comprises 12 residues. The germline V gene has CDR1 MNHNS and CDR2 SASEGT. The V end was cut by 4 bases, the J end by 4 bases, with 8 bases between. CDR3 sequence (DNA): TGTGCCAGCAGTGGTTACGGGTACGAGCAGTACTTC. Amino acids: CASSGYGYEQYF.

This rearrangement joins TRBV28 to TRBJ2-1; 15 nucleotides match TRBD2. J was trimmed by 3 bases and V by 8 bases; bases with no gene match: 17. Per the germline V gene, CDR1 is MDHEN and CDR2 is SYDVKM. The CDR3 sequence is 20 residues long. The CDR3, as DNA: TGTGCCAGCGTCCGAAAACCGGGACTAGCGGGAGGCTCCATCTACAATGAGCAGTTCTTC. It encodes CASVRKPGLAGGSIYNEQFF.

V and J are TRBV30 and TRBJ1-1; D uncertain. The V gene lost 1 base and the J gene lost 1 base, with 13 bases spanning the gap. This CDR3 has 15 residues. Germline CDR1 GTSNPN, CDR2 SVGIG (reference sequence). The CDR3 sequence: CAWSGRVRWNTEAFF. In nucleotides, the CDR3 is TGTGCCTGGAGTGGACGGGTTCGGTGGAACACTGAAGCTTTCTTT.

This clone occurred a few times. The gene calls are TRBV7-9 and TRBJ1-3; D possibly corresponds to TRBD1 (6 bases). V was pared by 7 bases and J by 6 bases, with 13 bases between. The germline CDR1 and CDR2 sequences are SEHNR and FQNEAQ (reference sequence). The CDR3 covers 13 residues. The CDR3 nucleotides are TGTGCCAGCACCTGGGGGGGACAAAACACCATATATTTT. Protein sequence: CASTWGGQNTIYF.

The chain combines TRBV5-1 with TRBJ2-2, with a weak D call TRBD2 (7 bases). The germline V gene has CDR1 SGHRS and CDR2 YFSETQ. This CDR3 has 15 residues. The V and J ends lost 1 base and 5 bases respectively, with 12 bases between them. The CDR3 sequence is CASSLSQGGTGELFF. For the CDR3, the DNA is TGCGCCAGCAGCTTGTCACAGGGAGGGACCGGGGAGCTGTTTTTT.

This clone was seen just once. The same CDR3 can be traced to other DNA sequences in this sample. The V gene is TRBV28, the J gene TRBJ1-3; TRBD1 matches 7 bases. This CDR3 has 15 amino acids. Per germline, CDR1 MDHEN and CDR2 SYDVKM. Unmatched junction bases numbered 3, after V lost 4 bases and J lost 0 bases. The CDR3 DNA follows: TGTGCCAGCAGTTCGGGACAGAGCTCTGGAAACACCATATATTTT. It translates to CASSSGQSSGNTIYF.

This chain connects TRBV28 to TRBJ1-2; possibly TRBD1 for D (6 bases). V lost 7 bases, J lost 6 bases, and 15 bases lay in between. This CDR3 spans 13 amino acids. Germline V lookup: CDR1 MDHEN, CDR2 SYDVKM. CDR3 residues: CASIPRTVDGYTF. CDR3 coding DNA: TGTGCCAGCATTCCACGGACAGTAGATGGCTACACCTTC.

V usage is TRBV11-2 and J usage is TRBJ1-2; D unclear. The CDR3 totals 15 residues. Germline values: CDR1 SGHAT, CDR2 FQNNGV. Trimming removed 0 bases from V and 3 bases from J, with 11 bases in between. CDR3 sequence (DNA): TGTGCCAGCAGCTTAGATCGCGGAGCGCACTATGGCTACACCTTC. It translates to CASSLDRGAHYGYTF.

The chain employs TRBV7-9 and TRBJ2-2; a weak D match, TRBD2 (7 bases). The CDR3 totals 15 residues. Deletions cut 5 bases from V and 4 bases from J, with 14 bases between. Looked up from germline, CDR1 is SEHNR and CDR2 is FQNEAQ (reference sequence). The CDR3 sequence: CASSTNREGTGELFF. CDR3 coding DNA: TGTGCCAGCAGCACTAACAGGGAGGGCACCGGGGAGCTGTTTTTT.

The genes are TRBV9 and TRBJ2-1; 10 bases match TRBD2. V dropped 4 bases and J dropped 5; count of bases not matched to a gene: 18. Germline values: CDR1 SGDLS, CDR2 YYNGEE. This CDR3 contains 19 residues. The CDR3 sequence: CASSSRGVKREGYDNEQFF. CDR3 nucleotide sequence: TGTGCCAGCAGCTCCCGAGGGGTTAAGCGGGAGGGATACGACAATGAGCAGTTCTTC.

V is TRBV19 and J is TRBJ2-1; D gene unclear. There are 11 residues in the CDR3. CDR1 LNHDA and CDR2 SQIVND come from the germline V gene (reference sequence). V was cut by 4 bases and J by 8 bases, with 6 bases left in between. The CDR3 protein is CASSSGYEQFF. In nucleotides, the CDR3 is TGTGCCAGTAGTAGCGGCTATGAGCAGTTCTTC.

On this clone: The same CDR3 arises from other DNA sequences in this sample as well. This chain joins TRBV21-1 and TRBJ1-2; the D call TRBD1 from the table was never checked on the DNA. TRBV21-1 is classified as a pseudogene. The CDR3 extends over 16 amino acids. CDR3 residues: CASRTTGGVQRYGYTF. The CDR3 coding sequence is TGTGCCAGCAGAACGACAGGGGGAGTACAGCGGTATGGCTACACCTTC.

CDR3 bases: TGCGCCAGCAGCTTGAATACACTATCTCGTTCACCCCTCCACTTT. Translating it yields CASSLNTLSRSPLHF. This chain links TRBV5-1 with TRBJ1-6; D is ambiguous. The CDR3 length is 15 residues. V lost 1 base to trimming and J lost 9 bases, with 14 bases between them. Germline CDR1 is SGHRS and CDR2 is YFSETQ.

The chain combines TRBV4-2 with TRBJ2-7; 10 bases are a match to TRBD2. V was clipped by 1 base and J by 4 bases; unmatched bases: 7. This CDR3 has 16 residues. Per the germline V gene, CDR1 is LGHNA and CDR2 is YNFKEQ. CDR3 residues: CASSQVVLAGEYEQYF. In DNA, the CDR3 is TGTGCCAGCAGCCAAGTTGTTCTAGCGGGGGAGTACGAGCAGTACTTC.

V and J are TRBV27 and TRBJ2-1; no clear D gene. The CDR3 extends over 13 amino acids. V was clipped by 6 bases and J by 7 bases, with 13 bases between them. Germline V gene lookup returns CDR1 MNHEY and CDR2 SMNVEV (reference sequence). The CDR3 coding sequence is TGTGCCAGCAGCACGGCGGTAGGTAATGAGCAGTTCTTC. It specifies CASSTAVGNEQFF.

This clone was counted a few times. This sequence joins TRBV4-1 and TRBJ1-5, with a possible D match to TRBD1 (5 bases). The CDR3 loop spans 19 amino acids. Trimming removed 0 bases from V and 0 bases from J, with 18 bases in between. The V gene's germline CDR1 is MGHRA and CDR2 YSYEKL. The chain's CDR3 is CASSQDPGRIPYSNQPQHF. CDR3 DNA sequence: TGCGCCAGCAGCCAAGATCCAGGGAGGATCCCTTATAGCAATCAGCCCCAGCATTTT.

The chain couples TRBV5-4 to TRBJ2-2; weak D call: TRBD1 (6 bases). Germline V gene sequence: CDR1 SGHNT, CDR2 YYREEE (reference sequence). V lost 4 bases, J lost 1 base, and 14 bases lay in between. This CDR3 is 16 amino acids long. The CDR3 DNA sequence: TGTGCCAGCAGCGCCGGACAGTTAATGAACACCGGGGAGCTGTTTTTT. Translating gives CASSAGQLMNTGELFF.

The chain joins TRBV19 to TRBJ1-3, with a tentative D call TRBD1 (6 bases). Between the trimmed V and J ends, which lost 7 bases and 0 bases, there was a span of 16 bases. The CDR3 is 16 residues long. The germline V gene encodes CDR1 LNHDA and CDR2 SQIVND (reference sequence). CDR3 in amino acids: CASTPNGQISGNTIYF. In DNA, the CDR3 is TGTGCCAGTACTCCCAACGGACAGATCTCTGGAAACACCATATATTTT. Together with reference TRBV19 and TRBJ1-3, the CDR3 gives the full variable domain: DGGITQSPKYLFRKEGQNVTLSCEQNLNHDAMYWYRQDPGQGLRLIYYSQIVNDFQKGDIAEGYSVSREKKESFPLTVTSAQKNPTAFYLCASTPNGQISGNTIYFGEGSWLTVV.

This chain connects TRBV4-3 to TRBJ2-1; TRBD2 matches at 7 bases. This CDR3 region has 18 residues. Germline V gene sequence: CDR1 LGHNA, CDR2 YSLEER. V dropped 4 bases and J dropped 0; count of bases not matched to a gene: 12. The DNA for the CDR3 is TGCGCCAGCAGCCCCCTACCTCTAGCGGAGAGCTCCTACAATGAGCAGTTCTTC. Translated, it gives CASSPLPLAESSYNEQFF.

The rearrangement uses TRBV28 and TRBJ1-5, with D uncertain. CDR3 length equals 17 residues. CDR1 and CDR2 (germline): MDHEN, SYDVKM. V dropped 3 bases and J dropped 0 bases, with 15 bases sitting between them. CDR3 sequence: CASSLRTDTYSNQPQHF. The CDR3 DNA reads TGTGCCAGCAGTTTGAGAACAGACACCTATAGCAATCAGCCCCAGCATTTT.

V is TRBV9 and J is TRBJ1-1; 10 nucleotides align to TRBD1. Germline assignment: CDR1 SGDLS and CDR2 YYNGEE. V was pared by 3 bases and J by 4 bases, with 6 bases of the junction left unmatched. The length of the CDR3 is 15 residues. The CDR3 DNA sequence: TGTGCCAGCAGCGATTCCGGGACAGGGGTCACTGAAGCTTTCTTT. Residues: CASSDSGTGVTEAFF.

This sequence joins TRBV7-6 and TRBJ2-7, with D possibly being TRBD2 (6 bases). Trimming pared 5 bases from V and 7 bases from J, leaving 21 bases between. The CDR3 has 15 residues. Germline loops: CDR1 SGHVS, CDR2 FNYEAQ. Here the CDR3 reads CASSVGGTRPWEQYF. CDR3 DNA: TGTGCCAGCAGCGTAGGCGGGACCCGCCCCTGGGAGCAGTACTTC.

The chain employs TRBV7-2 and TRBJ2-3; possible D gene TRBD1, 6 bases. In germline, CDR1 is SGHTA, CDR2 FQGNSA. Trimming stripped 6 bases from V and 0 bases from J, with 10 bases between. The CDR3 runs 14 residues. CDR3 nucleotides: TGTGCCAGCAGACCGGGACAAAGCACAGATACGCAGTATTTT. This sequence encodes CASRPGQSTDTQYF.

V and J are TRBV19 and TRBJ2-1, with TRBD2 matching over 12 bases. Per germline, CDR1 LNHDA and CDR2 SQIVND (reference sequence). CDR3 length equals 15 residues. J was trimmed by 5 bases and V by 6 bases; bases with no gene match: 5. The CDR3 DNA reads as TGTGCCAGTAGCCGGACTAGCGGGGCCAACAATGAGCAGTTCTTC. Its protein product is CASSRTSGANNEQFF.

In its sample, this clone was seen a few times. This chain links TRBV6-6 with TRBJ2-5, with D perhaps matching TRBD2 (6 bases). CDR1 is MNHNY, CDR2 SVGAGI, per germline (reference sequence). The CDR3 length is 15 residues. V was trimmed by 0 bases and J by 5 bases, leaving 13 bases between them. The CDR3 nucleotides are TGTGCCAGCAGTTACTCGAGGGGAGGCTCCGAGACCCAGTACTTC. As protein: CASSYSRGGSETQYF.